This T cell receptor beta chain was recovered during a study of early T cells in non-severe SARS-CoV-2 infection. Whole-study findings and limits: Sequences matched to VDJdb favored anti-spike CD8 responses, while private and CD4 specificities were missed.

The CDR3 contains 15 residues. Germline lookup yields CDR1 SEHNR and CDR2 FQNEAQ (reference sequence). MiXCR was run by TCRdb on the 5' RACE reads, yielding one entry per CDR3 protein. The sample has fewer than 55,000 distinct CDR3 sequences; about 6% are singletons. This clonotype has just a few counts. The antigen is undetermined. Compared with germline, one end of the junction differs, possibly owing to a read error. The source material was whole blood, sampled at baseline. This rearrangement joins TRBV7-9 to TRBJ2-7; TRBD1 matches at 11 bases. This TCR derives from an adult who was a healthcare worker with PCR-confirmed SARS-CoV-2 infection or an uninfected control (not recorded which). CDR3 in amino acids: CASTLIGTGGYEQYF. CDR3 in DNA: TGTGCCAGCACCTTAATCGGGACAGGGGGCTACGAGCAGTACTTC.